These 30 T cell receptor beta chains originate from one sample sequenced in a study of cytomegalovirus exposure and HLA in healthy donors. 60 Vbeta and 13 Jbeta primers were used in PCR. Generated by immunoSEQ multiplex PCR, the TCRdb table keeps only in-frame clones and is missing some. Among about 120,000 clones listed, about 74% were seen once. The sequenced material came from PBMCs. These receptors were collected from a female donor in good health and CMV-seronegative.

The chain is built from TRBV27 and TRBJ1-2; TRBD1 is a possible D gene (6 bases). The CDR3 has 15 amino acids. CDR1 is MNHEY and CDR2 is SMNVEV in the germline V gene (reference sequence). Trimming removed 5 bases from V and 0 bases from J, with 13 bases in between. The CDR3: CASSHDRLSNYGYTF. CDR3 nucleotide sequence: TGTGCCAGCAGTCACGACAGGCTATCTAACTATGGCTACACCTTC.

J is TRBJ2-2 and V is TRBV9; D is ambiguous. CDR1 is SGDLS, CDR2 YYNGEE, per germline. Trimming stripped 0 bases from V and 1 base from J, with 10 bases between. The CDR3 extends over 16 amino acids. The CDR3 protein is CASSVDPGKNTGELFF. CDR3 nucleotide sequence: TGTGCCAGCAGCGTAGATCCAGGCAAGAACACCGGGGAGCTGTTTTTT.

The genes are TRBV18 and TRBJ1-1; maybe TRBD1 (6 bases). The CDR3 length is 15 residues. The germline V and J ends were trimmed by 5 bases and 1 base, with 14 bases remaining between them. The germline CDR1 and CDR2 sequences are KGHSH and LQKENI. CDR3: CASSLNRAGNTEAFF. The CDR3 DNA sequence: TGTGCCAGCTCATTAAACAGGGCGGGGAACACTGAAGCTTTCTTT.

The J gene is TRBJ1-1, the V gene TRBV5-4; 7 nucleotides line up with TRBD1. CDR1 and CDR2 from the germline V gene are SGHNT and YYREEE (reference sequence). V trimming: 4 bases; J trimming: 5 bases; junction bases outside the gene matches: 5. The CDR3 length is 13 residues. CDR3 coding DNA: TGTGCCAGCAGCGACAGGGTCGGGACTGAAGCTTTCTTT. This translates into CASSDRVGTEAFF.

The chain has TRBV5-6 and TRBJ1-6; D not resolved. V lost 5 bases and J lost 7, with 13 bases in between. The germline gives CDR1 SGHDT, CDR2 YYEEEE. The CDR3 covers 14 residues. In DNA form, the CDR3 reads TGTGCCAGCAGAGAGGGATCCGAAAATTCACCCCTCCACTTT. This sequence encodes CASREGSENSPLHF.

The chain employs TRBV25-1 and TRBJ1-4; TRBD1 is a possible D gene (5 bases). This CDR3 is 16 amino acids long. Germline CDR1 reads MGHDK; CDR2 reads SYGVNS. Trimming shortened V by 1 base and J by 6 bases, and 15 bases separated the two germline ends. The CDR3 here is CASSEWGGLGDEKLFF. The CDR3 DNA sequence: TGTGCCAGCAGTGAATGGGGAGGTCTGGGGGATGAAAAACTGTTTTTT.

This clone appeared once. This chain links TRBV19 with TRBJ2-2; a weak D match, TRBD1 (5 bases). The CDR3 is 20 residues long. V was shortened by 5 bases and J by 1 base, with 26 bases between the two germline ends. CDR1 and CDR2 (germline): LNHDA, SQIVND (reference sequence). Here the CDR3 reads CASSPGRVGQGNGNTGELFF. CDR3 nucleotides: TGTGCCAGTAGTCCAGGTCGGGTCGGGCAGGGCAACGGGAACACCGGGGAGCTGTTTTTT.

The chain is built from TRBV12-1 and TRBJ2-5; whether TRBD2, the table's D call, matches the DNA was not checked. TRBV12-1 counts as a pseudogene. This CDR3 has 16 residues. The CDR3 DNA reads TGTGCCAGCAGCCCCAGGCGGGGGGCGACGCAAGAGACCCAGTACTTC. It codes for CASSPRRGATQETQYF.

This chain uses TRBV7-9 with TRBJ2-1; D gene ambiguous. The germline V and J ends were trimmed by 8 bases and 5 bases, with 7 bases remaining between them. The CDR3 extends over 11 amino acids. Germline-derived CDR1 and CDR2 are SEHNR and FQNEAQ (reference sequence). In nucleotides, the CDR3 is TGTGCCAGCGCAGACAACAATGAGCAGTTCTTC. Amino acids: CASADNNEQFF. The variable domain in full, completed from reference TRBV7-9 and TRBJ2-1, reads DTGVSQNPRHKITKRGQNVTFRCDPISEHNRLYWYRQTLGQGPEFLTYFQNEAQLEKSRLLSDRFSAERPKGSFSTLEIQRTEQGDSAMYLCASADNNEQFFGPGTRLTVL.

CDR3 DNA: TGTGCCTGGAGTGTGAACCTACAGGGTAACTACGAGCAGTACTTC. This gives the protein CAWSVNLQGNYEQYF. The chain recombines TRBV30 with TRBJ2-7, with D possibly matching TRBD1 (6 bases). V was trimmed by 0 bases and J by 3 bases, leaving 15 bases between them. CDR1 and CDR2 (germline): GTSNPN, SVGIG (reference sequence). CDR3 length equals 15 residues.

V and J are TRBV10-1 and TRBJ1-5; D is uncertain. Germline assignment: CDR1 WNHNN and CDR2 SYGVQD (reference sequence). The V end lost 3 bases, the J end lost 9 bases, and 15 bases lay between the germline ends. The CDR3 extends over 14 amino acids. CDR3 residues: CASSDRGLSWPQHF. The CDR3 bases are TGCGCCAGCAGTGATCGCGGCTTAAGTTGGCCCCAGCATTTT.

In nucleotides, the CDR3 is TGTGCCAGCAGCCCCTCCCTCAACAGGGGGAGTGGGGAAAAACTGTTTTTT. Encoded protein: CASSPSLNRGSGEKLFF. The genes are TRBV7-9 and TRBJ1-4; 8 bases align to TRBD1. Per the germline V gene, CDR1 is SEHNR and CDR2 is FQNEAQ (reference sequence). J lost 8 bases, V lost 5 bases, and 16 bases had no gene match. The CDR3 has 17 residues.

The chain employs TRBV10-3 and TRBJ2-5; a weak D match, TRBD1 (6 bases). TRBJ2-7 explains the end of the DNA better; the J call may be wrong. Per germline, CDR1 ENHRY and CDR2 SYGVKD. CDR3 length: 18 residues. The CDR3 nucleotides read TGTGCCATCAGTGAGTCGGTGGCAGGGGTCCGTCACTCCTACGAGCAGTACTTC. Protein: CAISESVAGVRHSYEQYF.

This chain joins TRBV5-1 and TRBJ2-2; D ambiguous. The CDR3 is made up of 14 amino acids. Trimming pared 1 base from V and 3 bases from J, leaving 7 bases between. The germline gives CDR1 SGHRS, CDR2 YFSETQ. CDR3 protein: CASSLIADTGELFF. The CDR3 coding sequence is TGCGCCAGCAGCTTGATCGCGGACACCGGGGAGCTGTTTTTT.

The V gene is TRBV9, the J gene TRBJ2-2; TRBD2 matches at 10 bases. The CDR3 sequence is 16 residues long. Losses at the gene ends were 3 bases for V and 7 bases for J; bases not matched to a gene: 9. Germline V lookup: CDR1 SGDLS, CDR2 YYNGEE. DNA of the CDR3: TGTGCCAGCAGCGAAGCGGGGGGGCCCTCCCACGGGGAGCTGTTTTTT. This encodes CASSEAGGPSHGELFF.

The V call is TRBV14, the J call TRBJ1-1; the D gene is possibly TRBD1 (6 bases). This CDR3 contains 16 residues. V lost 4 bases to trimming and J lost 5 bases, with 20 bases between them. The germline V gene has CDR1 SGHDN and CDR2 FVKESK. The CDR3 sequence is CASSPSWGGLGTEAFF. The CDR3 DNA is TGTGCCAGCAGCCCCTCTTGGGGGGGGCTAGGAACTGAAGCTTTCTTT.

This clone showed up just a few times. The chain carries TRBV4-2 and TRBJ2-2; D is possibly TRBD1 (6 bases). The CDR3 is 15 residues long. The V and J ends lost 3 bases and 1 base respectively, with 9 bases between them. The germline gives CDR1 LGHNA, CDR2 YNFKEQ. The CDR3 DNA reads as TGTGCCAGCAGCCACCCGGGACAGAACACCGGGGAGCTGTTTTTT. It yields the protein CASSHPGQNTGELFF.

This clone was counted only a few times. The CDR3 is CASSLSGNQPQHF. The CDR3 DNA follows: TGTGCCAGCAGCTTATCGGGCAATCAGCCCCAGCATTTT. The chain carries TRBV7-2 and TRBJ1-5; D remains unclear. Germline V gives CDR1 SGHTA, CDR2 FQGNSA. Deletions cut 2 bases from V and 2 bases from J, with 4 bases between. This CDR3 is 13 amino acids long.

The V and J genes are TRBV9 and TRBJ1-3; D gene ambiguous. V was clipped by 7 bases and J by 1 base, with 9 bases between them. The CDR3 contains 13 residues. Germline values: CDR1 SGDLS, CDR2 YYNGEE. CDR3 amino acids: CASRHESGNTIYF. The CDR3 nucleotides read TGTGCCAGCCGACACGAGTCTGGAAACACCATATATTTT. The whole variable domain, filled in from reference TRBV9 and TRBJ1-3, reads DSGVTQTPKHLITATGQRVTLRCSPRSGDLSVYWYQQSLDQGLQFLIQYYNGEERAKGNILERFSAQQFPDLHSELNLSSLELGDSALYFCASRHESGNTIYFGEGSWLTVV.

This chain joins TRBV16 and TRBJ1-2; D is uncertain. The germline CDR1 and CDR2 sequences are KGHSY and FQNENV. Trimming shortened V by 0 bases and J by 5 bases, and 10 bases separated the two germline ends. This CDR3 comprises 14 residues. CDR3 sequence: CASSQSSAGYGYTF. As DNA, the CDR3 is TGTGCCAGCAGCCAATCTAGTGCGGGGTATGGCTACACCTTC.

V and J are TRBV2 and TRBJ1-5, with D perhaps matching TRBD1 (5 bases). Trimming cost V 1 base and J 1 base, with 8 bases left between them. CDR3 length: 15 residues. CDR1 SNHLY and CDR2 FYNNEI come from the germline V gene. The CDR3 spells CASSEGRVSNQPQHF. CDR3 DNA: TGTGCCAGCAGTGAAGGCAGGGTGAGCAATCAGCCCCAGCATTTT. Combining the CDR3 with reference TRBV2 and TRBJ1-5 gives the whole variable domain EPEVTQTPSHQVTQMGQEVILRCVPISNHLYFYWYRQILGQKVEFLVSFYNNEISEKSEIFDDQFSVERPDGSNFTLKIRSTKLEDSAMYFCASSEGRVSNQPQHFGDGTRLSIL.

There are a few counts of this clone. The J gene is TRBJ1-1, the V gene TRBV7-2; the D is unclear. Germline V lookup: CDR1 SGHTA, CDR2 FQGNSA. CDR3 size: 14 residues. The ends were cut back, 2 bases at V and 1 base at J, with 8 bases in the middle. CDR3 protein: CASSLIRGNTEAFF. CDR3 DNA sequence: TGTGCCAGCAGCTTAATCCGAGGGAACACTGAAGCTTTCTTT.

The genes are TRBV6-6 and TRBJ1-1, with 7 bases aligning to TRBD1. V shed 7 bases and J 3 bases; nucleotides not matched to a gene: 11. Looked up from germline, CDR1 is MNHNY and CDR2 is SVGAGI (reference sequence). The CDR3 runs 15 residues. CDR3 in amino acids: CASKNNRGTYTEAFF. The CDR3 DNA is TGTGCCAGCAAGAATAACAGGGGAACCTACACTGAAGCTTTCTTT.

V gene TRBV4-1 combines with J gene TRBJ1-2; D might be TRBD1 (6 bases). Per germline, CDR1 MGHRA and CDR2 YSYEKL. This CDR3 comprises 16 residues. V lost 1 base and J 2 bases, leaving 14 bases between the germline ends. The CDR3 DNA reads as TGCGCCAGCAGCCAAGTGCCCCGGGACACCAACTATGGCTACACCTTC. This gives the protein CASSQVPRDTNYGYTF.

The V and J genes are TRBV2 and TRBJ2-7, with 9 bases that match TRBD1. CDR3 length: 15 residues. Per the germline V gene, CDR1 is SNHLY and CDR2 is FYNNEI. The trim removed 6 bases at V and 3 bases at J, leaving 9 bases unmatched. The DNA of the CDR3 is TGTGCCAGCAGGAAAGGACAGGGGATAAACTACGAGCAGTACTTC. Residues: CASRKGQGINYEQYF.

This chain joins TRBV30 and TRBJ2-1; 7 bases align to TRBD2. Trimming cost V 2 bases and J 6 bases; bases outside gene matches: 10. Germline V gene lookup returns CDR1 GTSNPN and CDR2 SVGIG (reference sequence). This CDR3 region has 15 residues. The CDR3 nucleotides read TGTGCCTGGAGTCCACTGAGACTAGCCACCAATGAGCAGTTCTTC. Translation: CAWSPLRLATNEQFF.

The chain is built from TRBV4-2 and TRBJ2-5; 12 nucleotides agree with TRBD2. CDR3 length: 18 residues. Germline lookup yields CDR1 LGHNA and CDR2 YNFKEQ. Trimming at V came to 0 bases and at J to 4 bases, leaving 9 bases not matched to a gene. The chain's CDR3 is CASSQDPWASGGGETQYF. The DNA for the CDR3 is TGTGCCAGCAGCCAAGACCCGTGGGCTAGCGGGGGGGGAGAGACCCAGTACTTC.

With respect to this clone: Other DNA variants within this sample encode the same CDR3. This chain connects TRBV20-1 to TRBJ1-1; D possibly corresponds to TRBD1 (6 bases). Deletions cut 5 bases from V and 7 bases from J, with 11 bases between. The length of the CDR3 is 11 residues. Germline lookup yields CDR1 DFQATT and CDR2 SNEGSKA (reference sequence). The CDR3 DNA reads TGCAGTGCTCCAGGGGCCGGTGAAGCTTTCTTT. Protein: CSAPGAGEAFF.

V is TRBV25-1 and J is TRBJ1-4; perhaps TRBD1 as D (6 bases). Trimming left V 1 base short and J 0 bases short, with 15 bases between. This CDR3 comprises 18 residues. Germline V CDR1 and CDR2: MGHDK, SYGVNS. CDR3: CASSEWLAGVATNEKLFF. In DNA, the CDR3 is TGTGCCAGCAGTGAATGGTTGGCAGGGGTTGCAACTAATGAAAAACTGTTTTTT.

Of note for this clone: The identical CDR3 is also encoded by other nucleotide sequences in the sample. The rearrangement uses TRBV11-2 and TRBJ2-5; 12 nucleotides match TRBD2. Germline trimming cut 1 base from V and 1 base from J; bases unmatched to any gene: 1. The CDR3 extends over 16 amino acids. CDR1 is SGHAT, CDR2 FQNNGV, per germline. CDR3 sequence: CASSLGLAGVQETQYF. The DNA of the CDR3 is TGTGCCAGCAGCTTAGGACTAGCGGGGGTCCAAGAGACCCAGTACTTC. The variable domain in full, with the rest retrieved from reference TRBV11-2 and TRBJ2-5, is EAGVAQSPRYKIIEKRQSVAFWCNPISGHATLYWYQQILGQGPKLLIQFQNNGVVDDSQLPKDRFSAERLKGVDSTLKIQPAKLEDSAVYLCASSLGLAGVQETQYFGPGTRLLVL.